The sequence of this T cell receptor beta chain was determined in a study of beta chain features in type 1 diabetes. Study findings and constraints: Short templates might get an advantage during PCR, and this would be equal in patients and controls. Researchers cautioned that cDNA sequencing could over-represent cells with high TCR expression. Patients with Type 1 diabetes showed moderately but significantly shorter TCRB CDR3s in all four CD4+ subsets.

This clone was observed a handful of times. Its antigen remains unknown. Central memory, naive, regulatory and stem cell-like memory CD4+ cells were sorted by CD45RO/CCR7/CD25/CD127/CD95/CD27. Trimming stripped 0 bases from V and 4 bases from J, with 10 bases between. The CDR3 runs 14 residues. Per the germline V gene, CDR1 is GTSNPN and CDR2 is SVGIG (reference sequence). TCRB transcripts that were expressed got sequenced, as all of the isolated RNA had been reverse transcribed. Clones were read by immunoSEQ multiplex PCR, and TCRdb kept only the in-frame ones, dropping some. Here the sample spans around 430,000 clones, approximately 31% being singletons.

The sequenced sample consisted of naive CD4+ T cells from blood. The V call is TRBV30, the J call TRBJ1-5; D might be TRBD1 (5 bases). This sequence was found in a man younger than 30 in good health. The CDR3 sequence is CAWSVLGRNQPQHF. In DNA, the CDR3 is TGTGCCTGGAGTGTATTGGGACGGAATCAGCCCCAGCATTTT.